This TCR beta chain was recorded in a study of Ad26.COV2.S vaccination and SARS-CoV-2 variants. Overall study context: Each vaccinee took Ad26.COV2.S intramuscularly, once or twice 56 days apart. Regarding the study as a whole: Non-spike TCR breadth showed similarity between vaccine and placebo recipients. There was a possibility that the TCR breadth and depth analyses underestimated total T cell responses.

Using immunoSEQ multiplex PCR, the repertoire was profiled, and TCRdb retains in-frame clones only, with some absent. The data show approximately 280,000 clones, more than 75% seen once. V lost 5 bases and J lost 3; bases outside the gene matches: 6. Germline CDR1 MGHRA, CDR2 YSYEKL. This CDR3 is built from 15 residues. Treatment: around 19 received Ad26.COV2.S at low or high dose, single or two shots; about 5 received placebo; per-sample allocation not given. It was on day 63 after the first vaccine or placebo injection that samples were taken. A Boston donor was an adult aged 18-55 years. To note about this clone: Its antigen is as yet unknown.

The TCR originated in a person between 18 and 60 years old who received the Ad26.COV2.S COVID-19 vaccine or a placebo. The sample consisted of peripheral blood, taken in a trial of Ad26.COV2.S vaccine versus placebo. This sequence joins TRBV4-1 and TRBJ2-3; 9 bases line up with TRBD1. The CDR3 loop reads CASSEADRGTDTQYF. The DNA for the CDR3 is TGCGCCAGCAGCGAAGCTGACAGGGGGACAGATACGCAGTATTTT.